This entry lists 15 T cell receptor beta chains sequenced from one sample in a study of cytomegalovirus exposure and HLA in healthy donors. A multiplex PCR was run with 60 Vbeta primers and 13 Jbeta primers. Clones were read by immunoSEQ multiplex PCR, and TCRdb kept only the in-frame ones, dropping some. The sample holds about 94,000 clones, around 8% seen once. The sample comprised PBMCs. The receptor set was obtained from a man in his fifties in good health and CMV-seronegative.

The rearrangement uses TRBV19 and TRBJ2-1, with a possible D match to TRBD2 (5 bases). The length of the CDR3 is 18 residues. Per germline, CDR1 LNHDA and CDR2 SQIVND (reference sequence). Between the trimmed V and J ends, which lost 1 base and 4 bases, there was a span of 20 bases. The CDR3 spells CASSIARGSLAPYNEQFF. The CDR3 DNA reads TGTGCCAGTAGTATAGCTCGGGGAAGCCTAGCTCCTTACAATGAGCAGTTCTTC.

The rearrangement links TRBV5-4 to TRBJ2-1; TRBD1 agrees at 7 bases. The ends lost 4 bases at V and 5 bases at J; junction bases unmatched: 3. Germline V gives CDR1 SGHNT, CDR2 YYREEE (reference sequence). The CDR3 sequence is 13 residues long. The CDR3 nucleotides are TGTGCCAGCAGCATGGGACAGAACAATGAGCAGTTCTTC. It is translated as CASSMGQNNEQFF.

This clone has just a few counts. The chain recombines TRBV28 with TRBJ2-3; 7 nucleotides align to TRBD2. The V segment lost 4 bases and the J segment 4 bases; nucleotides outside the gene matches: 17. This CDR3 spans 18 amino acids. CDR1 is MDHEN and CDR2 is SYDVKM in the germline V gene. The CDR3 bases are TGTGCCAGCAGTTCATCGATGGGGGGGACTTGGGTAGCAGATACGCAGTATTTT. Translation: CASSSSMGGTWVADTQYF. Drawing the rest from reference TRBV28 and TRBJ2-3, the complete variable domain is DVKVTQSSRYLVKRTGEKVFLECVQDMDHENMFWYRQDPGLGLRLIYFSYDVKMKEKGDIPEGYSVSREKKERFSLILESASTNQTSMYLCASSSSMGGTWVADTQYFGPGTRLTVL.

The chain carries TRBV7-9 and TRBJ2-5, with 8 bases aligning to TRBD2. This CDR3 is built from 15 residues. Germline CDR1 and CDR2: SEHNR and FQNEAQ (reference sequence). The V gene end was trimmed by 3 bases and the J gene end by 2 bases; junction bases not matched to a gene: 5. Written as DNA, the CDR3 is TGTGCCAGCAGCTTTACTAGCGGACATCAAGAGACCCAGTACTTC. As protein: CASSFTSGHQETQYF.

A few counts support this clone. The genes are TRBV5-1 and TRBJ2-7; the D is unclear. This CDR3 comprises 14 residues. The germline V gene has CDR1 SGHRS and CDR2 YFSETQ. The ends were cut back, 0 bases at V and 1 base at J, with 8 bases in the middle. The CDR3 reads CASSLGWQSYEQYF. DNA for the CDR3: TGCGCCAGCAGCTTGGGGTGGCAGTCCTACGAGCAGTACTTC.

This clone was detected a few times. The chain recombines TRBV5-8 with TRBJ2-2, with D tentatively TRBD2 (6 bases). V was cut by 4 bases and J by 7 bases, with 17 bases left in between. This CDR3 contains 15 residues. From germline, CDR1 is SGHTS and CDR2 YDEGEE. The CDR3 region is CASSTRTGRYGELFF. CDR3 in DNA: TGTGCCAGCAGCACACGAACTGGGAGGTACGGGGAGCTGTTTTTT.

In this sample, this clone turned up a few times. The rearrangement links TRBV6-1 to TRBJ1-4; D perhaps matches TRBD1 (6 bases). Germline CDR1 and CDR2: MNHNS and SASEGT. With 4 bases removed from V and 2 bases from J, the gap between germline ends came to 20 bases. This CDR3 has 18 residues. CDR3 amino acids: CASSGTRVQGSTNEKLFF. CDR3 DNA sequence: TGTGCCAGCAGTGGAACCCGAGTACAGGGATCTACTAATGAAAAACTGTTTTTT.

This clone was recorded a few times. V usage is TRBV6-5 and J usage is TRBJ1-5; D not resolved. V was shortened by 5 bases and J by 0 bases, with 8 bases between the two germline ends. There are 14 residues in the CDR3. In germline, CDR1 is MNHEY, CDR2 SVGAGI. The CDR3 DNA is TGTGCCAGCAGTGACAATTATAGCAATCAGCCCCAGCATTTT. It specifies CASSDNYSNQPQHF.

J is TRBJ2-7 and V is TRBV5-1; 10 nucleotides match TRBD2. V shed 5 bases and J 3 bases; nucleotides not matched to a gene: 5. This CDR3 region has 14 residues. CDR1 and CDR2 from the germline V gene are SGHRS and YFSETQ. Here the CDR3 reads CASRTGTSVYEQYF. CDR3 bases: TGCGCCAGCAGGACCGGGACTAGCGTCTACGAGCAGTACTTC.

This clone was counted a few times. V is TRBV19 and J is TRBJ1-5, with a tentative D call TRBD1 (6 bases). The CDR3 length is 16 residues. V gave up 5 bases and J gave up 0 bases, with 14 bases separating them. Germline V lookup: CDR1 LNHDA, CDR2 SQIVND (reference sequence). The chain's CDR3 is CASSGFGQSSNQPQHF. The CDR3 bases are TGTGCCAGTAGTGGATTTGGACAGTCTAGCAATCAGCCCCAGCATTTT.

This chain uses TRBV19 with TRBJ1-4; 11 bases agree with TRBD1. CDR1 and CDR2 (germline): LNHDA, SQIVND (reference sequence). The CDR3 length is 17 residues. V was pared by 3 bases and J by 3 bases, with 6 bases of the junction left unmatched. The CDR3 DNA is TGTGCCAGTAGTATCGGGACAGGGGGACGATCTAATGAAAAACTGTTTTTT. As protein: CASSIGTGGRSNEKLFF.

Only a few counts were recorded for this clone. J is TRBJ2-3 and V is TRBV4-1; 7 bases line up with TRBD1. V was pared by 0 bases and J by 5 bases, with 11 bases of the junction left unmatched. There are 17 residues in the CDR3. The germline CDR1 and CDR2 sequences are MGHRA and YSYEKL. The DNA of the CDR3 is TGCGCCAGCAGCCAAGATCGGGGACAGAATCCTGTAGATACGCAGTATTTT. Translated, it gives CASSQDRGQNPVDTQYF.

This clone was counted a few times. Here the CDR3 reads CASISGGAQYF. CDR3 DNA sequence: TGTGCCAGCATCTCCGGGGGTGCGCAGTATTTT. The rearrangement joins TRBV2 to TRBJ2-3; perhaps TRBD2 as D (6 bases). V was cut by 7 bases and J by 10 bases, with 12 bases left in between. The germline CDR1 and CDR2 sequences are SNHLY and FYNNEI. The CDR3 has 11 residues.

V usage is TRBV28 and J usage is TRBJ2-1; 7 positions match TRBD2. V lost 3 bases to trimming and J lost 4 bases; unmatched junction nucleotides: 12. The CDR3 runs to 17 residues. Germline CDR1 is MDHEN and CDR2 is SYDVKM. As DNA, the CDR3 is TGTGCCAGCAGTTTCCCAGCCGGGACTACTAATTACAATGAGCAGTTCTTC. Translated, it gives CASSFPAGTTNYNEQFF.

This clone appeared a few times. This chain uses TRBV6-5 with TRBJ1-3; TRBD1 agrees at 8 bases. Germline assignment: CDR1 MNHEY and CDR2 SVGAGI. The V and J ends lost 0 bases and 0 bases, in that order; junction bases with no gene match: 1. This CDR3 is 16 amino acids long. The CDR3 here is CASSYSTGVSGNTIYF. DNA of the CDR3: TGTGCCAGCAGTTACTCGACAGGGGTCTCTGGAAACACCATATATTTT.